The 7 T cell receptor beta chains below come from one sample, sequenced in a study of human T cells and chemical hapten exposure. Time point given: pre-sensitization, week 0. Treatment of the sample: therapeutic diphenylcyclopropenone sensitization with weekly scalp DPC. TCRdb re-derived calls from the RACE reads in MiXCR, one entry per CDR3 protein. In the table there are tens of thousands of distinct CDR3 sequences, under 15% of which are singletons. This sample comprised whole blood, obtained in connection with sensitization to the hapten diphenylcyclopropenone (DPC). The origin of the receptors is a woman in her 30s with alopecia areata. Some clones in this sample may be carry-over from other donors' samples.

The V call is TRBV6-2 or TRBV6-3, the J call TRBJ2-6; the match to TRBD1 covers 7 bases. Trimming cost V 11 bases and J 0 bases; bases outside gene matches: 4. Germline values: CDR1 MNHEY, CDR2 SVGEGT. The CDR3 contains 14 residues. DNA of the CDR3: TGTGCCGCCAGGACAGGCTCTGGGGCCAACGTCCTGACTTTC. This gives the protein CAARTGSGANVLTF.

This clonotype was recorded many times. The genes are TRBV10-3 and TRBJ2-1; 9 bases fit TRBD1. The CDR3 contains 13 residues. CDR1 and CDR2 from the germline V gene are ENHRY and SYGVKD. J was trimmed by 5 bases and V by 8 bases; bases with no gene match: 4. The CDR3 DNA reads as TGTGCCATCGGGACAGGGAACAACAATGAGCAGTTCTTC. This codes for CAIGTGNNNEQFF.

The chain combines TRBV3-1 with TRBJ2-5; 7 nucleotides match TRBD1. This CDR3 region has 17 residues. Germline CDR1 and CDR2: LGHDT and YNNKEL (reference sequence). The V and J ends lost 6 bases and 5 bases, in that order; junction bases with no gene match: 18. The DNA for the CDR3 is TGTGCCAGCAGGCCCACTCTGACAGGGAAAGGGATCGAGACCCAGTACTTC. It translates to CASRPTLTGKGIETQYF.

There are many counts of this clonotype. The rearrangement links TRBV2 to TRBJ2-5; the match to TRBD2 covers 13 bases. J was trimmed by 3 bases and V by 4 bases; bases with no gene match: 2. The germline V gene encodes CDR1 SNHLY and CDR2 FYNNEI. The CDR3 spans 15 residues. In DNA form, the CDR3 reads TGTGCCAGCAGTGGACTAGCGGGAGGTGAAGAGACCCAGTACTTC. Protein product: CASSGLAGGEETQYF.

The sample holds many counts of this clonotype. The chain carries TRBV29-1 and TRBJ1-1; D ambiguous. The CDR3 is 11 residues long. V was cut by 6 bases and J by 2 bases, with 7 bases left in between. The germline V gene encodes CDR1 SQVTM and CDR2 ANQGSEA. The CDR3 nucleotides read TGCAGCGTCCCAAGCAACACTGAAGCTTTCTTT. Translated, it gives CSVPSNTEAFF. The full variable domain, completed using reference TRBV29-1 and TRBJ1-1, is SAVISQKPSRDICQRGTSLTIQCQVDSQVTMMFWYRQQPGQSLTLIATANQGSEATYESGFVIDKFPISRPNLTFSTLTVSNMSPEDSSIYLCSVPSNTEAFFGQGTRLTVV.

This clonotype was picked up many times. The CDR3 nucleotides read TGTGCCAGCAGCCGCAAAACCACAGATACGCAGTATTTT. Protein: CASSRKTTDTQYF. The chain recombines TRBV7-9 with TRBJ2-3; D ambiguous. This CDR3 has 13 amino acids. V was cut by 5 bases and J by 2 bases, with 8 bases left in between. The germline CDR1 and CDR2 sequences are SEHNR and FQNEAQ (reference sequence).

The V and J genes are TRBV29-1 and TRBJ2-5; TRBD1 aligns across 7 bases. Trimming removed 4 bases from V and 3 bases from J; junction bases left unmatched: 2. Per the germline V gene, CDR1 is SQVTM and CDR2 is ANQGSEA. The CDR3 spans 12 residues. This CDR3 reads CSVVTGEETQYF. In DNA form, the CDR3 reads TGCAGCGTTGTAACAGGGGAAGAGACCCAGTACTTC.